The present entry profiles one T cell receptor beta chain with its context. The data belong to a study of T cell changes during pregnancy in multiple sclerosis. Using immunoSEQ multiplex PCR, the repertoire was profiled, and TCRdb retains in-frame clones only, with some absent. In the table there are 25,000 to 30,000 clones, approximately 88% of which are singletons. Trimming removed 0 bases at V and 11 bases at J, with 14 bases between. The CDR3 runs 15 residues. Per germline, CDR1 LGHNA and CDR2 YSLEER. Specimen: CD8+ T cells from peripheral blood mononuclear cells, collected before pregnancy. The chain couples TRBV4-3 to TRBJ1-6; unclear D gene. This TCR came from a female donor with multiple sclerosis, enrolled in a pregnancy study. The CDR3 nucleotides read TGCGCCAGCAGCCAAGACGGGGTTCCCCAGGCACCCCTCCACTTT. Translating it yields CASSQDGVPQAPLHF.